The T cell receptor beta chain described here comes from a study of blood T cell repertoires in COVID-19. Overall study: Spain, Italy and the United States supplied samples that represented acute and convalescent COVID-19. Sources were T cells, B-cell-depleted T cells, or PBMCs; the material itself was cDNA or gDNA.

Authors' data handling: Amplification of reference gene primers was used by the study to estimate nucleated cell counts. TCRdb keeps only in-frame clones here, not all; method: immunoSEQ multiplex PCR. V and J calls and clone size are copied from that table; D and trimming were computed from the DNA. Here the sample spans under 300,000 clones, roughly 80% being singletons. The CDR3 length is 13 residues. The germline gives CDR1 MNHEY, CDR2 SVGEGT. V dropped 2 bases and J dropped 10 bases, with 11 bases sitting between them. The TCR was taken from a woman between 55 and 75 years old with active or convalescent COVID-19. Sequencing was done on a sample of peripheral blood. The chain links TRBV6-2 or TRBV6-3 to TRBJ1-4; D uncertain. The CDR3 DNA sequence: TGTGCCAGCAGTTACGGAGGGCGGGGAAAACTGTTTTTT. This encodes CASSYGGRGKLFF.